The entry below gives a single TCR beta chain sequence along with its context. Its cognate antigen is unknown. These data come from a study of T cells expressing NK-cell markers. Study in general: There were seven HCMV-seropositive donors and one seronegative donor among the eight sequenced.

The CDR3 runs to 14 residues. CDR1 WSHSY and CDR2 SAAADI come from the germline V gene. Reanalyzing the 5' RACE reads, TCRdb keeps one entry per CDR3 protein, without DNA. Listed are 400,000 or so distinct CDR3 sequences; about 11% falls within the top ten. Points from the study as a whole: Of the CD8+ T cells in more than five donors, roughly 1.0-7.5% belonged to dominant NKG2C+ clonotypes.

The rearrangement uses TRBV10-2 and TRBJ1-4. Material for sequencing was blood T cells: a sorted CD56 or NKG2C T cell subset, CD4+ or CD8+ T cells, or bulk PBMC T cells (not recorded which). This TCR was recovered from a woman between 50 and 59 years old in good health. CDR3 loop: CASRLTATNEKLFF.